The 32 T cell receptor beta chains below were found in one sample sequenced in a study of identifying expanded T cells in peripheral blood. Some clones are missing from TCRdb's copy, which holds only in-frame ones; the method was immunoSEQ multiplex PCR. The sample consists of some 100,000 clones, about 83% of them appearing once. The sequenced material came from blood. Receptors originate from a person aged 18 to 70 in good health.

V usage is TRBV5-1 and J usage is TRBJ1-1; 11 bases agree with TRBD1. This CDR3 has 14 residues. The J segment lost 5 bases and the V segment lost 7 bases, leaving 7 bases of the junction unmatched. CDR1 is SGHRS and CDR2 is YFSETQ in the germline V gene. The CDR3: CASGGQGEETEAFF. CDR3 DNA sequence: TGCGCCAGCGGGGGACAGGGGGAAGAAACTGAAGCTTTCTTT.

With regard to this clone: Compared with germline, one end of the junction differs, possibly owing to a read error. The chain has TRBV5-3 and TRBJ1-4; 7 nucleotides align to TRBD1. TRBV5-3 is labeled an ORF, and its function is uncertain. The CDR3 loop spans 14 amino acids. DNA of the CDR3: TGCGCCAGCAGCCAGGACACAGGGGACGAAAAACTGTTTTTT. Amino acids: CASSQDTGDEKLFF.

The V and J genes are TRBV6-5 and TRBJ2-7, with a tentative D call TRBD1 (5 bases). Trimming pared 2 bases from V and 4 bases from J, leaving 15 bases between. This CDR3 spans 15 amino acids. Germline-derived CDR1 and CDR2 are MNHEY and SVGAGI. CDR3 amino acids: CASSYSRVGGYEQYF. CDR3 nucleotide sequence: TGTGCCAGCAGTTACAGCAGGGTTGGTGGATACGAGCAGTACTTC.

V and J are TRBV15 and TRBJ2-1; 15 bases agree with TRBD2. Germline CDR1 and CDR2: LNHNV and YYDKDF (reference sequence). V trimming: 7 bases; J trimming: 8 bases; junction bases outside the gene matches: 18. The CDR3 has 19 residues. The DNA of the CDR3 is TGTGCCACCACAAGGACTAGCGGGGGGGCCGAGCTCTTGATAGATGAGCAGTTCTTC. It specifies CATTRTSGGAELLIDEQFF.

The CDR3 spells CASSYSYNEQFF. The CDR3 nucleotides read TGTGCCAGCAGCTACAGCTACAATGAGCAGTTCTTC. The V and J genes are TRBV11-2 and TRBJ2-1, with no clear D. The ends were cut back, 4 bases at V and 3 bases at J, with 4 bases in the middle. From germline, CDR1 is SGHAT and CDR2 FQNNGV. This CDR3 has 12 residues.

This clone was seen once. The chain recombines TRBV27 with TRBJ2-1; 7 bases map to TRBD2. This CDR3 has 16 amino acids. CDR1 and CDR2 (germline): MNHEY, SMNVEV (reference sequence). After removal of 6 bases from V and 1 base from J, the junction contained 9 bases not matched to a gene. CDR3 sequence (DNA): TGTGCCAGCAGGGAGTGGGGGGGTCTGTCCTACAATGAGCAGTTCTTC. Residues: CASREWGGLSYNEQFF.

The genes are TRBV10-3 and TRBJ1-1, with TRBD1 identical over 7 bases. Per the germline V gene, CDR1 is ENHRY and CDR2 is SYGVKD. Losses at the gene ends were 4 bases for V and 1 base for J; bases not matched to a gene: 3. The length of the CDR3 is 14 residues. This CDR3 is CAISATGQNTEAFF. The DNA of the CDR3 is TGTGCCATCAGTGCGACAGGGCAGAACACTGAAGCTTTCTTT.

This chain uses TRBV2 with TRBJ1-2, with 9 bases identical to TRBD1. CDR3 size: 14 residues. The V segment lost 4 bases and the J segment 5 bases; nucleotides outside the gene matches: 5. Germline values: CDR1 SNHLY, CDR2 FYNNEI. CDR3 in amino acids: CASSGQGEFYGYTF. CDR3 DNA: TGTGCCAGCAGTGGACAGGGGGAATTTTATGGCTACACCTTC.

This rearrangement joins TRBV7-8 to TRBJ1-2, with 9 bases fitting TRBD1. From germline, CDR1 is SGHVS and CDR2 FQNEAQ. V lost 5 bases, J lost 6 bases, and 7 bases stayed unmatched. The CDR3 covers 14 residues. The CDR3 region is CASSTPGQGDGYTF. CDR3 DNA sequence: TGTGCCAGCAGCACGCCGGGACAGGGAGATGGCTACACCTTC. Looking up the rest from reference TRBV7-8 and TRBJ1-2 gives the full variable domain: GAGVSQSPRYKVAKRGQDVALRCDPISGHVSLFWYQQALGQGPEFLTYFQNEAQLDKSGLPSDRFFAERPEGSVSTLKIQRTQQEDSAVYLCASSTPGQGDGYTFGSGTRLTVV.

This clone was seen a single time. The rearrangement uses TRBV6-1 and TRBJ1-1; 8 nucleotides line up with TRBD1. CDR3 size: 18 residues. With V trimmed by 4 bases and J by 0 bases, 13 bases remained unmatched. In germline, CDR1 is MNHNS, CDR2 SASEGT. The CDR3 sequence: CASSGRRDRNPMNTEAFF. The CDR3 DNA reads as TGTGCCAGCAGTGGGCGCCGGGACAGGAACCCTATGAACACTGAAGCTTTCTTT.

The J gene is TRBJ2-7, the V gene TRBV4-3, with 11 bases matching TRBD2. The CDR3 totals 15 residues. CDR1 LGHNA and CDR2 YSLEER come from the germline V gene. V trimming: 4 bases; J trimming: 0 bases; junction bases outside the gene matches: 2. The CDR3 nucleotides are TGCGCCAGCAGCCTAGCGGGGGGGAGCTCCTACGAGCAGTACTTC. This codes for CASSLAGGSSYEQYF.

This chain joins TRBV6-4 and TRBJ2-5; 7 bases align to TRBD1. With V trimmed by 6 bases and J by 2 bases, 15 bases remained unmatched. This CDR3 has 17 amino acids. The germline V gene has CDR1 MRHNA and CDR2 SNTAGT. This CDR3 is CASSHQGGRAFQETQYF. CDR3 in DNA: TGTGCCAGCAGCCACCAAGGGGGCAGGGCATTTCAAGAGACCCAGTACTTC.

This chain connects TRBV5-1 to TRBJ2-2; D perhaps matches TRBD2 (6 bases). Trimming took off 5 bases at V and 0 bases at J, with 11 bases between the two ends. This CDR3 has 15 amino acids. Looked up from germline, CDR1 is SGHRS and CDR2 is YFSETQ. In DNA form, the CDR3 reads TGCGCCAGCAGTGTGGGCGGGACGAACACCGGGGAGCTGTTTTTT. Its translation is CASSVGGTNTGELFF.

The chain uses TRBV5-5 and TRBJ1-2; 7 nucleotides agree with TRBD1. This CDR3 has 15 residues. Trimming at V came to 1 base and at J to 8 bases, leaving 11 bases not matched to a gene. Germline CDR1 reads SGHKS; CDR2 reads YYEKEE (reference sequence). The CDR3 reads CASSLQRGRVDGYTF. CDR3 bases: TGTGCCAGCAGCTTGCAGAGGGGGCGCGTGGACGGCTACACCTTC.

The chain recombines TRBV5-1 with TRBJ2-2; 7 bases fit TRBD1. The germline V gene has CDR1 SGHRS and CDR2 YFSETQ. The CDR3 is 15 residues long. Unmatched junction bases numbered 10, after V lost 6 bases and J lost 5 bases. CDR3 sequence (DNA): TGCGCCAGCAACCAGGTGACAGGGAGTACCGGGGAGCTGTTTTTT. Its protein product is CASNQVTGSTGELFF.

CDR3 sequence reads: CASSLMGNTIYF. The CDR3 DNA reads as TGTGCCAGCAGCTTGATGGGAAACACCATATATTTT. The rearrangement links TRBV5-6 to TRBJ1-3, with D unresolved. Trimming pared 1 base from V and 4 bases from J, leaving 3 bases between. This CDR3 has 12 residues. Per the germline V gene, CDR1 is SGHDT and CDR2 is YYEEEE.

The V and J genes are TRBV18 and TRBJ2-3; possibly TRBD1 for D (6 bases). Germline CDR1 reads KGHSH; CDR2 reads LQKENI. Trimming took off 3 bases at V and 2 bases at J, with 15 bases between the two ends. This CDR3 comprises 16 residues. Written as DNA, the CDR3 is TGTGCCAGCTCACCCCCCGCAGGGGATATCACAGATACGCAGTATTTT. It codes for CASSPPAGDITDTQYF. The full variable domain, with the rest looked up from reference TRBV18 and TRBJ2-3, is NAGVMQNPRHLVRRRGQEARLRCSPMKGHSHVYWYRQLPEEGLKFMVYLQKENIIDESGMPKERFSAEFPKEGPSILRIQQVVRGDSAAYFCASSPPAGDITDTQYFGPGTRLTVL.

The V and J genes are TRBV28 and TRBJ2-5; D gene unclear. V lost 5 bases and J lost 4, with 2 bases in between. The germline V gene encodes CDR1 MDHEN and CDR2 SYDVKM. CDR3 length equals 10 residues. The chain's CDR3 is CASSGETQYF. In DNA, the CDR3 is TGTGCCAGCAGTGGAGAGACCCAGTACTTC.

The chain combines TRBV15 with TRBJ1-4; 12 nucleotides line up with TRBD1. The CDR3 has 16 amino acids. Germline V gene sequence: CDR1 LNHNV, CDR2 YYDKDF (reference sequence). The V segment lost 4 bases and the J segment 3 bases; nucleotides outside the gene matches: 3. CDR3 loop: CATSTGTGGPNEKLFF. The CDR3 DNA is TGTGCCACCAGCACCGGGACAGGGGGCCCTAATGAAAAACTGTTTTTT.

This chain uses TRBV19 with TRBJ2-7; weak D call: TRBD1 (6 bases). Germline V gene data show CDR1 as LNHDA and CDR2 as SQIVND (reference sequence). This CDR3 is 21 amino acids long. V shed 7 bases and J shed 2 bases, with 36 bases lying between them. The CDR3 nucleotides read TGTGCCAGTATTATTGTTCGTCGGCCGAGACAGGTAAATAGGACCGCCTACGAGCAGTACTTC. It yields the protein CASIIVRRPRQVNRTAYEQYF.

The CDR3 DNA sequence: TGTGCCAGTAGTATTGACAGACGGAGTGGGGCCAACGTCCTGACTTTC. Its translation: CASSIDRRSGANVLTF. V and J are TRBV19 and TRBJ2-6; TRBD1 might be the D (5 bases). V was pared by 3 bases and J by 3 bases, with 12 bases between. The CDR3 extends over 16 amino acids. CDR1 is LNHDA and CDR2 is SQIVND in the germline V gene (reference sequence).

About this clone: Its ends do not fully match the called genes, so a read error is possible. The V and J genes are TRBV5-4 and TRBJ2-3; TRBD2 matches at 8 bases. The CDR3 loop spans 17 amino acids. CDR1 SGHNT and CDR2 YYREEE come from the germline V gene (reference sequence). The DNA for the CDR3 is TGCGCCAGCAGCCAGGCGCCGTCGGGGCGGGGGGCAGATACGCAGTATTTT. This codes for CASSQAPSGRGADTQYF.

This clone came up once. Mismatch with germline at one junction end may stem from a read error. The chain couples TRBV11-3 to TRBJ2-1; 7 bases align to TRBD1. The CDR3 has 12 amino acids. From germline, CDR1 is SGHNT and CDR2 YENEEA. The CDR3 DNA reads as TGTGCCAGCAGTTCCAGGACAGGTCCTAGTCTCTTC. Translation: CASSSRTGPSLF.

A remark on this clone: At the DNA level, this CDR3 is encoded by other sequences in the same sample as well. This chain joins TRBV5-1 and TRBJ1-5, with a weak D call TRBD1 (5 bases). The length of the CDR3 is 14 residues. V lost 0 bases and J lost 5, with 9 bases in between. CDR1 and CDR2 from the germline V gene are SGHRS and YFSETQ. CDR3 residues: CASSLGGVDQPQHF. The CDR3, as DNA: TGCGCCAGCAGCTTGGGGGGGGTCGATCAGCCCCAGCATTTT. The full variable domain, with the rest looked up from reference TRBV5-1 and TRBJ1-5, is KAGVTQTPRYLIKTRGQQVTLSCSPISGHRSVSWYQQTPGQGLQFLFEYFSETQRNKGNFPGRFSGRQFSNSRSEMNVSTLELGDSALYLCASSLGGVDQPQHFGDGTRLSIL.

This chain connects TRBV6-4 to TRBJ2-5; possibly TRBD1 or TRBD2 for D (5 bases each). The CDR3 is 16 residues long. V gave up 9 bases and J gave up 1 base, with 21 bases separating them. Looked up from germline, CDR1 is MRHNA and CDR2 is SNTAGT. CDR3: CASATGLPPAQETQYF. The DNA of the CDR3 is TGTGCCAGTGCAACAGGACTTCCTCCGGCCCAAGAGACCCAGTACTTC.

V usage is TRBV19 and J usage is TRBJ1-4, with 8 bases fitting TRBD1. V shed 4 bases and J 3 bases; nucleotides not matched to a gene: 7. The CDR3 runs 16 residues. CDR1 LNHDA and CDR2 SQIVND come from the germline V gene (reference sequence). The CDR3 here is CASSKRQGWANEKLFF. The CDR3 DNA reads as TGTGCCAGTAGTAAGCGACAGGGGTGGGCTAATGAAAAACTGTTTTTT. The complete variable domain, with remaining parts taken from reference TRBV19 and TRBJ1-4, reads DGGITQSPKYLFRKEGQNVTLSCEQNLNHDAMYWYRQDPGQGLRLIYYSQIVNDFQKGDIAEGYSVSREKKESFPLTVTSAQKNPTAFYLCASSKRQGWANEKLFFGSGTQLSVL.

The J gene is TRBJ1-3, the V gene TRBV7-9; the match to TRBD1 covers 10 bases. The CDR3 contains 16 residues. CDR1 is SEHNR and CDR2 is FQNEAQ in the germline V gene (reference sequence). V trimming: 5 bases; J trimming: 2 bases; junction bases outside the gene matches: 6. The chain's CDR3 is CASSPRQGATGNTIYF. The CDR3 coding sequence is TGTGCCAGCAGCCCTCGACAGGGGGCCACTGGAAACACCATATATTTT.

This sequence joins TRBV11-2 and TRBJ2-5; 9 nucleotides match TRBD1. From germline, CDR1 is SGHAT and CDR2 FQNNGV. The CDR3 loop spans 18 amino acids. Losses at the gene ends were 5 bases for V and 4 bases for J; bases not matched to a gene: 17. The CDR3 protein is CASSPSHLGTGMGETQYF. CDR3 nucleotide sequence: TGTGCCAGCAGCCCATCCCACCTAGGGACAGGGATGGGAGAGACCCAGTACTTC.

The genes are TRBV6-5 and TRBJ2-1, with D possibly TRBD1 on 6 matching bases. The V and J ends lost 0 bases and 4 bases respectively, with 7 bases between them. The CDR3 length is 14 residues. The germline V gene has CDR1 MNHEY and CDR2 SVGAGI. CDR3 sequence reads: CASSYSDSYNEQFF. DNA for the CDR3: TGTGCCAGCAGTTACTCGGACAGTTACAATGAGCAGTTCTTC.

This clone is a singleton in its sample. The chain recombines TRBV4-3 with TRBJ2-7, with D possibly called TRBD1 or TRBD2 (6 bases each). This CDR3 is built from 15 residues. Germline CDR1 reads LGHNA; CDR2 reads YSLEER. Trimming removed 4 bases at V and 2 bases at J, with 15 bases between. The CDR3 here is CASSPGARGTYEQYF. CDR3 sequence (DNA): TGCGCCAGCAGCCCGGGGGCGCGGGGAACCTACGAGCAGTACTTC.

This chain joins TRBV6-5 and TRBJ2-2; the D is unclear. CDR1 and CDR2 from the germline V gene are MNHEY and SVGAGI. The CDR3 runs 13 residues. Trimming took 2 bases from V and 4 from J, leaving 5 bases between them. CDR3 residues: CASSYGRTGELFF. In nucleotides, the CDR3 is TGTGCCAGCAGTTACGGCCGCACCGGGGAGCTGTTTTTT.

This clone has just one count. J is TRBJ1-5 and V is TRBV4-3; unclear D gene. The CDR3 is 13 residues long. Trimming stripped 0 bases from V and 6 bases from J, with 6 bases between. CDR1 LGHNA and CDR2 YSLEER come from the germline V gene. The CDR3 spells CASSQERSQPQHF. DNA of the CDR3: TGCGCCAGCAGCCAAGAGAGATCTCAGCCCCAGCATTTT.